This T cell receptor (beta chain) was sequenced for a study of blood T cell repertoires in COVID-19. As for the study in general: The origin of the acute and convalescent COVID-19 samples was the United States, Italy and Spain.

The CDR3 is made up of 14 amino acids. Clones were read by immunoSEQ multiplex PCR, and TCRdb kept only the in-frame ones, dropping some. The sample consists of approximately 670,000 clones, 85% to 90% of them appearing once. This TCR came from a woman between 18 and 29 years old with acute or convalescent COVID-19. The sample was peripheral blood. This chain connects TRBV12-2 to TRBJ1-4. TRBV12-2 is shown as a pseudogene. CDR3 residues: CASRLRYPNEKLFF. The CDR3 bases are TGTGCAAGTCGCTTGAGGTATCCGAATGAAAAACTGTTTTTT.